The following is a T cell receptor beta chain sequence with its context. The length of the CDR3 is 11 residues. The germline V gene has CDR1 MNHEY and CDR2 SVGEGT. Trimming took off 6 bases at V and 6 bases at J, with 8 bases between the two ends. This sample stems from a study of T cell responses to AZD1222 COVID-19 vaccine. Measured with immunoSEQ multiplex PCR; TCRdb has only the in-frame clones, and not every one. Of 80,000 or so clones in the sample, over 75% were seen once. The chain joins TRBV6-2 or TRBV6-3 to TRBJ1-2; D is unresolved. The source was peripheral blood, collected on day 0 of MenACWY control vaccination. The sequence was obtained from an adult in good health. CDR3 residues: CASSTVDGYTF. The CDR3, as DNA: TGTGCCAGCAGCACAGTAGATGGCTACACCTTC.